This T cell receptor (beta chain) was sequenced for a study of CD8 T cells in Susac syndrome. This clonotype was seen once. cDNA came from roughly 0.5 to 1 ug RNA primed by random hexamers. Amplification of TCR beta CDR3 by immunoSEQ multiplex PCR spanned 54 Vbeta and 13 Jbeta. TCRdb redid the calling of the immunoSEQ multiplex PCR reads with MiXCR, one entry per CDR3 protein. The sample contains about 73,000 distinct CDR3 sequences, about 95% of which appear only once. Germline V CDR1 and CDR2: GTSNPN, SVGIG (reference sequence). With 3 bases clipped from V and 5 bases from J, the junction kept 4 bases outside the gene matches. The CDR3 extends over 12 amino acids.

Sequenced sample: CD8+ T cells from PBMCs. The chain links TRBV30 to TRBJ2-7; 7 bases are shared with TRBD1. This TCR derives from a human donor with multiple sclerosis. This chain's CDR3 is CAWRGGLHEQYF. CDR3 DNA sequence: TGTGCCTGGAGAGGGGGCCTACACGAGCAGTACTTC.